These T cell receptor beta chains were read from a single sample in a study of blood T cell repertoires in COVID-19. The method was immunoSEQ multiplex PCR; TCRdb's version includes in-frame clones alone and lacks a portion of them. Of about 100,000 clones in the sample, around four fifths are singletons; the top ten hold roughly 12%. Sequencing was carried out using peripheral blood. Every receptor here comes from a woman between 65 and 79 years old with acute or convalescent COVID-19. Each CDR3 is given with its conserved first and last residue. Fields, in order: J gene, V gene, D gene, clone size, CDR3 DNA, CDR3 protein. D genes are given only for firm matches. Rows may omit the clone size; those that give it use once, few, many or a size class.

j_gene: TRBJ2-7
v_gene: TRBV11-3
d_gene: -
abundance: -
CDR3nt: TGTGCCAGCAGCGTAGAAGGGGCTAGCGAGCAGTACTTC
CDR3aa: CASSVEGASEQYF

j_gene: TRBJ1-1
v_gene: TRBV20-1
d_gene: -
abundance: -
CDR3nt: TGCAGTGCTATAGAGTGGCCTGAAGCTTTCTTT
CDR3aa: CSAIEWPEAFF

j_gene: TRBJ1-1
v_gene: TRBV30
d_gene: TRBD1
abundance: -
CDR3nt: TGTGCCTGGAGGCGACAGGGAAACACTGAAGCTTTCTTT
CDR3aa: CAWRRQGNTEAFF

j_gene: TRBJ1-2
v_gene: TRBV27
d_gene: TRBD1
abundance: -
CDR3nt: TGTGCCAGCAGCCCTCGATCCGGGGACAGGGCAAGTGGGTTCAGGTACACCTTC
CDR3aa: CASSPRSGDRASGFRYTF

j_gene: TRBJ1-1
v_gene: TRBV5-3
d_gene: TRBD1
abundance: -
CDR3nt: TGTGCCAGAAGCTTCGAATGTGACAGGGGCACTGAAGCTTTCTTT
CDR3aa: CARSFECDRGTEAFF

j_gene: TRBJ1-2
v_gene: TRBV24-1
d_gene: -
abundance: -
CDR3nt: TGTGCCACCAGTGACACTCTAGCGGCTCCTAGGGGCTACACCTTC
CDR3aa: CATSDTLAAPRGYTF

j_gene: TRBJ1-2
v_gene: TRBV7-2
d_gene: -
abundance: -
CDR3nt: TGTGCCAGCAGCCCCGACAGAAACTATGGCTACACCTTC
CDR3aa: CASSPDRNYGYTF

j_gene: TRBJ1-6
v_gene: TRBV6-5
d_gene: -
abundance: once
CDR3nt: TGTGCCAGTCGCTCAGGGGTAGGAAGTTCACCCCTCCACTTT
CDR3aa: CASRSGVGSSPLHF

j_gene: TRBJ2-5
v_gene: TRBV5-1
d_gene: TRBD1
abundance: -
CDR3nt: TGCGCCAGCGAAGAGACAGGGGAAGAGACCCAGTACTTC
CDR3aa: CASEETGEETQYF

j_gene: TRBJ1-5
v_gene: TRBV4-2
d_gene: TRBD1
abundance: -
CDR3nt: TGTGCCAGCAGCCAAGTACAGGGGAGCAATCAGCCCCAGCATTTT
CDR3aa: CASSQVQGSNQPQHF

j_gene: TRBJ2-1
v_gene: TRBV24-1
d_gene: -
abundance: -
CDR3nt: TGTGCCACCAGTGACAGGGTCCCTCCATACAATGAGCAGTTCTTC
CDR3aa: CATSDRVPPYNEQFF

j_gene: TRBJ1-5
v_gene: TRBV7-3
d_gene: -
abundance: -
CDR3nt: TGTGCCAGCTCACAGGGTTGGAATCAGCCCCAGCATTTT
CDR3aa: CASSQGWNQPQHF

j_gene: TRBJ1-1
v_gene: TRBV11-2
d_gene: -
abundance: -
CDR3nt: TGTGCCAGCAGCTTAGATCAGGTTATCACTGAAGCTTTCTTT
CDR3aa: CASSLDQVITEAFF

j_gene: TRBJ2-1
v_gene: TRBV6-5
d_gene: TRBD1
abundance: -
CDR3nt: TGTGCCAGCAGTTACGCAGGGGGAAACTACAATGAGCAGTTCTTC
CDR3aa: CASSYAGGNYNEQFF

j_gene: TRBJ1-1
v_gene: TRBV9
d_gene: TRBD1
abundance: few
CDR3nt: TGTGCCAGCAGCTCCAGGACAGGCTCAGGAGGGGCTTTCTTT
CDR3aa: CASSSRTGSGGAFF

j_gene: TRBJ1-1
v_gene: TRBV28
d_gene: TRBD1
abundance: once
CDR3nt: TGTGCCAGCAACAGGGGCTTGGGCACTGAAGCTTTCTTT
CDR3aa: CASNRGLGTEAFF

j_gene: TRBJ2-5
v_gene: TRBV7-9
d_gene: -
abundance: -
CDR3nt: TGTGCCAGCAGCTTAATGGAGGGGCAAGAGACCCAGTACTTC
CDR3aa: CASSLMEGQETQYF

j_gene: TRBJ2-3
v_gene: TRBV4-3
d_gene: TRBD2
abundance: -
CDR3nt: TGCGCCAGCAGCCAAGGCGGGGGGCGCATAGGAGATACGCAGTATTTT
CDR3aa: CASSQGGGRIGDTQYF

j_gene: TRBJ1-6
v_gene: TRBV11-2
d_gene: -
abundance: -
CDR3nt: TGTGCCAGCAGCCCAGGGACATTAACACCCCTCCACTTT
CDR3aa: CASSPGTLTPLHF

j_gene: TRBJ1-1
v_gene: TRBV25-1
d_gene: -
abundance: -
CDR3nt: TGTGCCAGCAGTGAACGCAGGGTGAACACTGAAGCTTTCTTT
CDR3aa: CASSERRVNTEAFF

j_gene: TRBJ1-2
v_gene: TRBV30
d_gene: TRBD1
abundance: few
CDR3nt: TGTGCCTGGGGACAGGTCCTATATGGCTACACCTTC
CDR3aa: CAWGQVLYGYTF

j_gene: TRBJ1-4
v_gene: TRBV5-6
d_gene: -
abundance: few
CDR3nt: TGTGCCAGCAGCTTCGGGGGTGGGGAAAAACTGTTTTTT
CDR3aa: CASSFGGGEKLFF

j_gene: TRBJ2-3
v_gene: TRBV6-2/TRBV6-3
d_gene: -
abundance: -
CDR3nt: TGTGCCAGCAGTCTTAGCTCCCGCACAGATACGCAGTATTTT
CDR3aa: CASSLSSRTDTQYF

j_gene: TRBJ1-3
v_gene: TRBV7-2
d_gene: TRBD1
abundance: -
CDR3nt: TGTGCCAGCAGCTTGGGACAGGGGGCTGGAAACACCATATATTTT
CDR3aa: CASSLGQGAGNTIYF

j_gene: TRBJ2-1
v_gene: TRBV24-1
d_gene: -
abundance: -
CDR3nt: TGTGCCACCAGTGCTGCGGGCGTGCGGCTCGGTGAGCAGTTCTTC
CDR3aa: CATSAAGVRLGEQFF

j_gene: TRBJ2-3
v_gene: TRBV5-8
d_gene: -
abundance: -
CDR3nt: TGTGCCAGCAGCTTGCTGTCAGGCCGGACAGATACGCAGTATTTT
CDR3aa: CASSLLSGRTDTQYF

j_gene: TRBJ1-5
v_gene: TRBV7-2
d_gene: -
abundance: -
CDR3nt: TGTGCCAGCAGCCGAGACGGGAATCAGCCCCAGCATTTT
CDR3aa: CASSRDGNQPQHF

j_gene: TRBJ2-3
v_gene: TRBV4-3
d_gene: -
abundance: -
CDR3nt: TGCGCCAGCAGGGAACAGGGCTCAGATACGCAGTATTTT
CDR3aa: CASREQGSDTQYF

j_gene: TRBJ2-3
v_gene: TRBV6-5
d_gene: -
abundance: -
CDR3nt: TGTGCCTCGGGGGAGAGCACAGATACGCAGTATTTT
CDR3aa: CASGESTDTQYF

j_gene: TRBJ1-4
v_gene: TRBV6-5
d_gene: -
abundance: -
CDR3nt: TGTGCCAGCAGGGATGCAGGGAATGAAAAACTGTTTTTT
CDR3aa: CASRDAGNEKLFF

j_gene: TRBJ1-5
v_gene: TRBV2
d_gene: -
abundance: -
CDR3nt: TGTGCCAGCACCAAGACAGAGGTGCGGGGGCAGCCCCAGCATTTT
CDR3aa: CASTKTEVRGQPQHF

j_gene: TRBJ1-3
v_gene: TRBV2
d_gene: -
abundance: -
CDR3nt: TGTGCCAGCAGTCCCGGGAACTCTGGAAACACCATATATTTT
CDR3aa: CASSPGNSGNTIYF

j_gene: TRBJ1-1
v_gene: TRBV5-5
d_gene: -
abundance: -
CDR3nt: TGTGCCAGCAGCAGTATTTGGGAGGGCACTGAAGCTTTCTTT
CDR3aa: CASSSIWEGTEAFF

j_gene: TRBJ2-1
v_gene: TRBV7-6
d_gene: -
abundance: -
CDR3nt: TGTGCCAGCAGCTTCTCGGACTTGGATGGCAATGAGCAGTTCTTC
CDR3aa: CASSFSDLDGNEQFF

j_gene: TRBJ2-7
v_gene: TRBV16
d_gene: -
abundance: -
CDR3nt: TGTGCCAGCAGCCCGTCGGGCGAGCAGTACTTC
CDR3aa: CASSPSGEQYF

j_gene: TRBJ1-1
v_gene: TRBV5-4
d_gene: TRBD1
abundance: once
CDR3nt: TGTGCCAGCAGCTTCCGACAGGGGACTGAAGCTTTCTTT
CDR3aa: CASSFRQGTEAFF

j_gene: TRBJ2-3
v_gene: TRBV13
d_gene: TRBD2
abundance: -
CDR3nt: TGTGCCAGCAGCTTGGCTAGCGGGGGACATACGCAGTATTTT
CDR3aa: CASSLASGGHTQYF

j_gene: TRBJ1-1
v_gene: TRBV7-2
d_gene: -
abundance: -
CDR3nt: TGTGCCAGCAGCTTGACAACAATGAACACTGAAGCTTTCTTT
CDR3aa: CASSLTTMNTEAFF

j_gene: TRBJ2-2
v_gene: TRBV6-1
d_gene: TRBD1
abundance: -
CDR3nt: TGTGCCAGCAGTGATCTGGGACAGCCAAGCCTATCCGGGGAGCTGTTTTTT
CDR3aa: CASSDLGQPSLSGELFF

j_gene: TRBJ1-6
v_gene: TRBV7-9
d_gene: -
abundance: -
CDR3nt: TGTGCCAGCAGCCATAGCTTCTGGGAGAGCTCCTATAATTCACCCCTCCACTTT
CDR3aa: CASSHSFWESSYNSPLHF

j_gene: TRBJ2-5
v_gene: TRBV27
d_gene: TRBD2
abundance: -
CDR3nt: TGTGCCAGCAGTTTCTCGGGGGGGAGAGAGACCCAGTACTTC
CDR3aa: CASSFSGGRETQYF

j_gene: TRBJ1-2
v_gene: TRBV3-1/TRBV3-2
d_gene: -
abundance: -
CDR3nt: TGTGCCAGCAGCCAGGTCCCGGAGGGGGGCTACACCTTC
CDR3aa: CASSQVPEGGYTF

j_gene: TRBJ1-5
v_gene: TRBV29-1
d_gene: TRBD1
abundance: -
CDR3nt: TGCAGCGTACGGACAGGGCCGGGGCAGCCCCAGCATTTT
CDR3aa: CSVRTGPGQPQHF

j_gene: TRBJ2-2
v_gene: TRBV7-2
d_gene: -
abundance: -
CDR3nt: TGTGCCAGCAGCTTAGCAGGAGGGATTCTGAACACCGGGGAGCTGTTTTTT
CDR3aa: CASSLAGGILNTGELFF

j_gene: TRBJ2-3
v_gene: TRBV13
d_gene: TRBD2
abundance: -
CDR3nt: TGTGCCAGCAGCCGACTAGCGACTCCCCCAGATACGCAGTATTTT
CDR3aa: CASSRLATPPDTQYF

j_gene: TRBJ2-1
v_gene: TRBV18
d_gene: TRBD1
abundance: -
CDR3nt: TGTGCCAGCTCACCGGGTCGGCAGGGGGCGGGAAATGAGCAGTTCTTC
CDR3aa: CASSPGRQGAGNEQFF

j_gene: TRBJ2-2
v_gene: TRBV12-5
d_gene: TRBD1
abundance: -
CDR3nt: TGTGCTAGTGGTCAACAGGGGACCGGGGAGCTGTTTTTT
CDR3aa: CASGQQGTGELFF

j_gene: TRBJ2-3
v_gene: TRBV19
d_gene: TRBD2
abundance: -
CDR3nt: TGTGCCAGTAGTTTAAGCGGGGGCCTTAGCACAGATACGCAGTATTTT
CDR3aa: CASSLSGGLSTDTQYF

j_gene: TRBJ2-3
v_gene: TRBV5-8
d_gene: -
abundance: once
CDR3nt: TGTGCCAGCAGCCTAGCGGACAGGGAGGCGCAGTATTTT
CDR3aa: CASSLADREAQYF

j_gene: TRBJ2-3
v_gene: TRBV19
d_gene: -
abundance: once
CDR3nt: TGTGCCAGTAGTCCCCACATCGGCGGGGGCACAGATACGCAGTATTTT
CDR3aa: CASSPHIGGGTDTQYF

j_gene: TRBJ2-1
v_gene: TRBV7-2
d_gene: -
abundance: -
CDR3nt: TGTGCCAGCAGCTTATTTACTCACCGGGGTAGTGAGCAGTTCTTC
CDR3aa: CASSLFTHRGSEQFF

j_gene: TRBJ2-5
v_gene: TRBV11-1
d_gene: -
abundance: -
CDR3nt: TGTGCCAGCAGCTTAGGCGTAGAGACCCAGTACTTC
CDR3aa: CASSLGVETQYF

j_gene: TRBJ1-4
v_gene: TRBV6-5
d_gene: TRBD1
abundance: few
CDR3nt: TGTGCCAGCAGAGACAGGGCTTATGAAAAACTGTTTTTT
CDR3aa: CASRDRAYEKLFF

j_gene: TRBJ2-5
v_gene: TRBV20-1
d_gene: -
abundance: -
CDR3nt: TGCAGTGCTACTGACCTCCACCAAGAGACCCAGTACTTC
CDR3aa: CSATDLHQETQYF

j_gene: TRBJ1-1
v_gene: TRBV7-9
d_gene: TRBD1
abundance: few
CDR3nt: TGTGCCGGGACCGGGACAGGGTACACTGAAGCTTTCTTT
CDR3aa: CAGTGTGYTEAFF

j_gene: TRBJ2-3
v_gene: TRBV5-1
d_gene: -
abundance: -
CDR3nt: TGCGCCAGCAGCTTACAGACAGATACGCAGTATTTT
CDR3aa: CASSLQTDTQYF

j_gene: TRBJ2-3
v_gene: TRBV7-9
d_gene: TRBD1
abundance: -
CDR3nt: TGTGCCAGCAGCCAGGACAGGGTACCGCAGTATTTT
CDR3aa: CASSQDRVPQYF

j_gene: TRBJ1-1
v_gene: TRBV5-1
d_gene: -
abundance: -
CDR3nt: TGCGCCAGCAGCTTGGGGCTTACAGGGTGGACTGAAGCTTTCTTT
CDR3aa: CASSLGLTGWTEAFF

j_gene: TRBJ2-1
v_gene: TRBV6-8
d_gene: TRBD2
abundance: -
CDR3nt: TGTGCCAGCGTCCCTAGCGGGGGATGCGATGAGCAGTTCTTC
CDR3aa: CASVPSGGCDEQFF